These 32 T cell receptor beta chains were sequenced from one sample in a study of T-cell memory formation after mild COVID-19. TCRdb re-called the 5' RACE reads with MiXCR, one entry per CDR3 protein. The sample lists 140,000 or so distinct CDR3 sequences, 15% to 20% occurring once. The source material was PBMCs or a T cell subset sorted from them (not recorded which). The receptor set was obtained from an adult woman who had mild COVID-19 (a few samples of this study predate the infection). Cell type and time point are not known.

There are a few counts of this clonotype. The rearrangement uses TRBV5-1 and TRBJ2-3; D gene unclear. Trimming pared 1 base from V and 1 base from J, leaving 7 bases between. The V gene's germline CDR1 is SGHRS and CDR2 YFSETQ. The CDR3 is made up of 14 amino acids. The DNA for the CDR3 is TGCGCCAGCAGCTTGTATGGCCGCACAGATACGCAGTATTTT. Encoded protein: CASSLYGRTDTQYF.

The chain couples TRBV19 to TRBJ2-5; a weak D match, TRBD1 (6 bases). V was clipped by 4 bases and J by 4 bases, with 19 bases between them. This CDR3 is 16 amino acids long. The V gene's germline CDR1 is LNHDA and CDR2 SQIVND (reference sequence). DNA for the CDR3: TGTGCCAGTAGTACACAGGGTTACTTGCGAGGAGAGACCCAGTACTTC. Translation gives CASSTQGYLRGETQYF. The whole variable domain, filled in from reference TRBV19 and TRBJ2-5, reads DGGITQSPKYLFRKEGQNVTLSCEQNLNHDAMYWYRQDPGQGLRLIYYSQIVNDFQKGDIAEGYSVSREKKESFPLTVTSAQKNPTAFYLCASSTQGYLRGETQYFGPGTRLLVL.

The V call is TRBV29-1, the J call TRBJ2-1; possible D gene TRBD1, 5 bases. From germline, CDR1 is SQVTM and CDR2 ANQGSEA. V was shortened by 3 bases and J by 9 bases, with 18 bases between the two germline ends. The CDR3 runs 14 residues. The CDR3: CSVEGRVRTGEQFF. The CDR3 DNA reads as TGCAGCGTTGAGGGCAGAGTCCGTACAGGTGAGCAGTTCTTC.

This sequence joins TRBV9 and TRBJ1-2, with 7 bases aligning to TRBD1. Germline lookup yields CDR1 SGDLS and CDR2 YYNGEE. The CDR3 is made up of 15 amino acids. J lost 3 bases, V lost 2 bases, and 7 bases had no gene match. Here the CDR3 DNA reads TGTGCCAGCAGCGTTGGGACAGCCAAAGACTATGGCTACACCTTC. Protein product: CASSVGTAKDYGYTF.

The chain links TRBV5-4 to TRBJ2-3, with D maybe TRBD2 (6 bases). Trimming cost V 4 bases and J 2 bases, with 17 bases left between them. The CDR3 has 16 residues. Germline V lookup: CDR1 SGHNT, CDR2 YYREEE (reference sequence). CDR3 region: CASSRWSAGPTDTQYF. CDR3 DNA: TGTGCCAGCAGCCGCTGGAGTGCGGGGCCCACAGATACGCAGTATTTT.

This clonotype has at least ten counts. V is TRBV5-6 and J is TRBJ2-2; no definite D call. V lost 4 bases and J 1 base, leaving 14 bases between the germline ends. Germline V gene sequence: CDR1 SGHDT, CDR2 YYEEEE. The CDR3 length is 16 residues. This CDR3 is CASSGDIAWNTGELFF. As DNA, the CDR3 is TGTGCCAGCAGCGGTGACATCGCCTGGAACACCGGGGAGCTGTTTTTT.

This sequence joins TRBV24-1 and TRBJ2-6; D call uncertain. Trimming took 5 bases from V and 0 from J, leaving 10 bases between them. The CDR3 extends over 16 amino acids. Germline V gene lookup returns CDR1 KGHDR and CDR2 SFDVKD. The CDR3 region is CATSAVDRSGANVLTF. The CDR3 nucleotides are TGTGCCACCAGTGCCGTTGACCGCTCTGGGGCCAACGTCCTGACTTTC.

At least ten counts were recorded for this clonotype. This chain connects TRBV12-3 or TRBV12-4 to TRBJ2-7; unclear D gene. V was clipped by 2 bases and J by 3 bases, with 5 bases between them. The CDR3 has 12 residues. For the CDR3, the DNA is TGTGCCAGCAGTTTAACTCGCTACGAGCAGTACTTC. Translating gives CASSLTRYEQYF.

The V call is TRBV29-1, the J call TRBJ1-4; D perhaps matches TRBD1 (5 bases). The ends were cut back, 7 bases at V and 7 bases at J, with 13 bases in the middle. The germline CDR1 and CDR2 sequences are SQVTM and ANQGSEA. This CDR3 has 12 residues. CDR3 coding DNA: TGCAGCGCAAAGCAGGGTAGTGAAAAACTGTTTTTT. It yields the protein CSAKQGSEKLFF.

This clonotype appeared a few times. The V call is TRBV18, the J call TRBJ2-3, with D uncertain. This CDR3 is built from 15 residues. V was trimmed by 0 bases and J by 0 bases, leaving 7 bases between them. Germline CDR1 KGHSH, CDR2 LQKENI. The CDR3, as DNA: TGTGCCAGCTCACCACCGAAATGGAGCACAGATACGCAGTATTTT. Protein product: CASSPPKWSTDTQYF.

The rearrangement uses TRBV3-1 and TRBJ2-1; D not resolved. Germline-derived CDR1 and CDR2 are LGHDT and YNNKEL (reference sequence). CDR3 length equals 12 residues. Trimming stripped 1 base from V and 9 bases from J, with 7 bases between. The CDR3 is CASSQGRTEQFF. Here the CDR3 DNA reads TGTGCCAGCAGCCAAGGGCGCACTGAGCAGTTCTTC.

This clonotype turned up a few times. As DNA, the CDR3 is TGCAGCGTGGGACAGACCCATGGCTACACCTTC. Amino acids: CSVGQTHGYTF. The V gene is TRBV29-1, the J gene TRBJ1-2; 7 nucleotides agree with TRBD1. The CDR3 totals 11 residues. The V segment lost 6 bases and the J segment 6 bases; nucleotides outside the gene matches: 4. Germline V CDR1 and CDR2: SQVTM, ANQGSEA.

The V and J genes are TRBV7-9 and TRBJ1-1; 11 nucleotides line up with TRBD1. V was pared by 3 bases and J by 6 bases, with 3 bases of the junction left unmatched. Germline CDR1 and CDR2: SEHNR and FQNEAQ (reference sequence). CDR3 length: 14 amino acids. CDR3: CASSFPGQGAEAFF. CDR3 nucleotides: TGTGCCAGCAGCTTCCCGGGACAGGGGGCTGAAGCTTTCTTT.

The chain is built from TRBV3-1 and TRBJ1-1; D perhaps matches TRBD1 (5 bases). The CDR3 totals 15 residues. Trimming removed 3 bases from V and 1 base from J, with 12 bases in between. The germline gives CDR1 LGHDT, CDR2 YNNKEL (reference sequence). CDR3 amino acids: CASSQPGRRNTEAFF. CDR3 coding DNA: TGTGCCAGCAGCCAGCCGGGACGGCGGAACACTGAAGCTTTCTTT.

V gene TRBV5-7 combines with J gene TRBJ2-7; perhaps TRBD2 as D (5 bases). TRBV5-7 carries the ORF label, with uncertain function. The CDR3 sequence is 14 residues long. Deletions cut 6 bases from V and 2 bases from J, with 15 bases between. CDR3 region: CASTPRRVTYEQYF. The CDR3 coding sequence is TGTGCCAGCACCCCCCGGCGGGTTACCTACGAGCAGTACTTC.

The V and J genes are TRBV10-3 and TRBJ2-1; 8 bases fit TRBD1. The CDR3 spans 15 residues. Germline CDR1 ENHRY, CDR2 SYGVKD. The V and J ends lost 11 bases and 3 bases, in that order; junction bases with no gene match: 12. CDR3 bases: TGTGCCCCGCGAGGGACAGGTGCCCTCTACAATGAGCAGTTCTTC. It yields the protein CAPRGTGALYNEQFF.

This clonotype was recorded a few times. The V call is TRBV10-3, the J call TRBJ1-1; no clear D. Trimming removed 0 bases from V and 10 bases from J, with 12 bases in between. Germline assignment: CDR1 ENHRY and CDR2 SYGVKD. CDR3 size: 13 residues. The CDR3 DNA reads TGTGCCATCAGTGAGTCAACTTATCTTGGAGCTTTCTTT. Protein product: CAISESTYLGAFF.

The chain recombines TRBV12-3 or TRBV12-4 with TRBJ2-1, with 11 bases matching TRBD2. Unmatched junction bases numbered 6, after V lost 5 bases and J lost 9 bases. The CDR3 length is 14 residues. The CDR3, as DNA: TGTGCCAGCAGTACTAGCGGGAGTCGCGGTGAGCAGTTCTTC. It is translated as CASSTSGSRGEQFF.

V usage is TRBV7-3 and J usage is TRBJ2-3; D is undetermined. Trimming pared 4 bases from V and 2 bases from J, leaving 7 bases between. The CDR3 length is 13 residues. CDR1 is SGHTA, CDR2 FQGTGA, per germline. CDR3 bases: TGTGCCAGCAGCTCCGCGGCCACAGATACGCAGTATTTT. This codes for CASSSAATDTQYF. The variable domain in full, completed from reference TRBV7-3 and TRBJ2-3, reads GAGVSQTPSNKVTEKGKYVELRCDPISGHTALYWYRQSLGQGPEFLIYFQGTGAADDSGLPNDRFFAVRPEGSVSTLKIQRTERGDSAVYLCASSSAATDTQYFGPGTRLTVL.

V is TRBV5-8 and J is TRBJ1-5, with 9 bases identical to TRBD1. The V and J ends lost 1 base and 5 bases, in that order; junction bases with no gene match: 7. The germline CDR1 and CDR2 sequences are SGHTS and YDEGEE. The CDR3 has 16 amino acids. The CDR3 DNA reads as TGTGCCAGCAGCTTGACAGGGGGCAGGAGGGATCAGCCCCAGCATTTT. Its translation is CASSLTGGRRDQPQHF.

This clonotype was recorded a few times. The chain couples TRBV5-1 to TRBJ2-3; 7 bases agree with TRBD2. J was trimmed by 1 base and V by 2 bases; bases with no gene match: 7. CDR3 size: 16 residues. The germline CDR1 and CDR2 sequences are SGHRS and YFSETQ. The CDR3 loop reads CASSFEGGVGTDTQYF. CDR3 DNA sequence: TGCGCCAGCAGCTTCGAGGGAGGGGTTGGCACAGATACGCAGTATTTT.

In this sample, this clonotype turned up a few times. The gene calls are TRBV24-1 and TRBJ2-1; D not certain. The CDR3 loop spans 14 amino acids. In germline, CDR1 is KGHDR, CDR2 SFDVKD. Trimming pared 4 bases from V and 8 bases from J, leaving 14 bases between. CDR3 loop: CATSDWAAFDEQFF. Here the CDR3 DNA reads TGTGCCACCAGTGACTGGGCTGCCTTCGATGAGCAGTTCTTC.

The chain has TRBV6-2 or TRBV6-3 and TRBJ2-7, with TRBD1 matching over 8 bases. Trimming took 5 bases from V and 2 from J; bases not matched to a gene: 8. Germline V CDR1 and CDR2: MNHEY, SVGEGT. This CDR3 is 15 amino acids long. The CDR3 sequence is CASSQPGQATYEQYF. The CDR3 DNA reads TGTGCCAGCAGTCAACCGGGACAGGCAACCTACGAGCAGTACTTC.

This clonotype was counted only a few times. This chain uses TRBV3-1 with TRBJ2-4; TRBD1 or TRBD2 may be the D gene (5 bases each). Germline lookup yields CDR1 LGHDT and CDR2 YNNKEL (reference sequence). CDR3 length equals 15 residues. V was cut by 4 bases and J by 0 bases, with 10 bases left in between. Here the CDR3 DNA reads TGTGCCAGCAGCCGCCTGGGGGAAGCCAAAAACATTCAGTACTTC. It codes for CASSRLGEAKNIQYF.

V gene TRBV12-3 or TRBV12-4 combines with J gene TRBJ1-5; 9 positions match TRBD1. The CDR3 totals 16 residues. Trimming at V came to 6 bases and at J to 7 bases, leaving 13 bases not matched to a gene. The CDR3 protein is CASSFLAGQGGQPQHF. In DNA, the CDR3 is TGTGCCAGCAGCTTCTTGGCGGGACAGGGAGGGCAGCCCCAGCATTTT.

The rearrangement links TRBV7-9 to TRBJ2-5; D is unresolved. The CDR3 spans 14 residues. Trimming left V 6 bases short and J 1 base short, with 12 bases between. Germline V gene data show CDR1 as SEHNR and CDR2 as FQNEAQ (reference sequence). The CDR3 DNA is TGTGCCAGCAGGCTAGACTGGGCCCAAGAGACCCAGTACTTC. It translates to CASRLDWAQETQYF.

This clonotype was detected a few times. One junction end disagrees with the germline gene, perhaps due to a read error. The rearrangement links TRBV20-1 to TRBJ2-5; D might be TRBD1 (5 bases). Germline V CDR1 and CDR2: DFQATT, SNEGSKA (reference sequence). The CDR3 extends over 11 amino acids. CDR3 sequence reads: CSAGAQETKYF. Written as DNA, the CDR3 is TGCAGTGCTGGGGCCCAAGAGACCAAGTACTTC.

A few counts support this clonotype. The CDR3 protein is CASSGTGMGEQYF. The CDR3 DNA reads TGTGCCAGCAGTGGGACGGGGATGGGCGAGCAGTACTTC. The chain is built from TRBV12-3 or TRBV12-4 and TRBJ2-7; D could derive from TRBD1 or TRBD2 (5 bases each). V was pared by 5 bases and J by 6 bases, with 14 bases between. The CDR3 spans 13 residues.

The chain joins TRBV12-3 or TRBV12-4 to TRBJ2-5; D unresolved. This CDR3 is 15 amino acids long. The V gene lost 5 bases and the J gene lost 0 bases, with 13 bases spanning the gap. The CDR3, as DNA: TGTGCCAGCAGTCCCGGGCCCCGGTACCAAGAGACCCAGTACTTC. It translates to CASSPGPRYQETQYF.

There are many counts of this clonotype. This chain joins TRBV6-2 or TRBV6-3 and TRBJ2-3; 13 bases are a match to TRBD2. Germline V lookup: CDR1 MNHEY, CDR2 SVGEGT. This CDR3 has 19 residues. The V and J ends lost 6 bases and 5 bases, in that order; junction bases with no gene match: 17. CDR3 DNA: TGTGCCAGCAGCCCTACTAGCGGGAGGGCCGGTTATGTGGAAGATACGCAGTATTTT. The encoded protein is CASSPTSGRAGYVEDTQYF.

This clonotype was detected many times. V gene TRBV7-2 combines with J gene TRBJ2-7; D tentatively reads TRBD1 or TRBD2 (5 bases each). The germline CDR1 and CDR2 sequences are SGHTA and FQGNSA. The ends were cut back, 4 bases at V and 3 bases at J, with 13 bases in the middle. The CDR3 length is 14 residues. The CDR3 is CASSSGTVYYEQYF. The CDR3 region has the DNA TGTGCCAGCAGCTCCGGGACGGTCTACTACGAGCAGTACTTC. The variable domain in full, completed from reference TRBV7-2 and TRBJ2-7, reads GAGVSQSPSNKVTEKGKDVELRCDPISGHTALYWYRQSLGQGLEFLIYFQGNSAPDKSGLPSDRFSAERTGGSVSTLTIQRTQQEDSAVYLCASSSGTVYYEQYFGPGTRLTVT.

This clonotype was found a few times. The chain has TRBV10-3 and TRBJ2-7, with D uncertain. CDR3 size: 13 residues. V lost 10 bases, J lost 0 bases, and 13 bases lay in between. Germline V CDR1 and CDR2: ENHRY, SYGVKD. Here the CDR3 reads CASYVPGSYEQYF. CDR3 nucleotides: TGTGCCAGTTATGTTCCAGGCTCCTACGAGCAGTACTTC.